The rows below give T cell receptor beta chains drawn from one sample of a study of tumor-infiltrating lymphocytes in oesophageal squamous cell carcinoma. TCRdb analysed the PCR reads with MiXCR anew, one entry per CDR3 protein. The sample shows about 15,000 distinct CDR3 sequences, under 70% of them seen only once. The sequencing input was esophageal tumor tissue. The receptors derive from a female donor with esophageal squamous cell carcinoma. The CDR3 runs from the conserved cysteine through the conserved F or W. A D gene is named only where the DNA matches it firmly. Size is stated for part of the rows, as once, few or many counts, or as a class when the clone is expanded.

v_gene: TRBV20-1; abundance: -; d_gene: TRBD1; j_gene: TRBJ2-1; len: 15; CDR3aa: CSARVGQGPYNEQFF; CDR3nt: TGCAGTGCTAGAGTAGGACAGGGCCCCTACAATGAGCAGTTCTTC
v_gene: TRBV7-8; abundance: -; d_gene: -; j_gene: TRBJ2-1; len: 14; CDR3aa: CASTPKGGGNEQFF; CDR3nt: TGTGCCAGCACTCCCAAGGGTGGAGGGAATGAGCAGTTCTTC
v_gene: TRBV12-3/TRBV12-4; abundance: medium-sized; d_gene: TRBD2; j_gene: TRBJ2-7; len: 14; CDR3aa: CASSLGGRPSEQYF; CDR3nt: TGTGCCAGCAGTTTGGGCGGGAGGCCAAGCGAGCAGTACTTC
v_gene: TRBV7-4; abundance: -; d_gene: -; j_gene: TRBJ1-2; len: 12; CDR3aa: CASSRENYGYTF; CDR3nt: TGTGCCAGCAGTAGGGAGAACTATGGCTACACCTTC
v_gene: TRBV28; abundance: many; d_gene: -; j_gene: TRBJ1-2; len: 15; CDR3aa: CASSWGRDRSYGYTF; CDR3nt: TGTGCCAGCAGTTGGGGGAGAGACAGAAGTTATGGCTACACCTTC
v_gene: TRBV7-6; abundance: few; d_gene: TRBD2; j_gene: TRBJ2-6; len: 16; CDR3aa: CASSTGGASGANVLTF; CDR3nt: TGTGCCAGCAGCACGGGGGGGGCGAGTGGGGCCAACGTCCTGACTTTC
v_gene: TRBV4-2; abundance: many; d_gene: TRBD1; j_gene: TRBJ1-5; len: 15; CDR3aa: CASSQAGTDNQPQHF; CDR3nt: TGTGCCAGCAGCCAAGCGGGGACAGACAATCAGCCCCAGCATTTT
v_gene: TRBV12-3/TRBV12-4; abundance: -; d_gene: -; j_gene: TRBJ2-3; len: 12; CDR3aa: CASRTATDTQYF; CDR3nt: TGTGCCAGCAGGACAGCCACAGATACGCAGTATTTT
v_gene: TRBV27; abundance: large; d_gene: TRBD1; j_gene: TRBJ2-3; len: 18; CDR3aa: CASSLFEPGQGAIDTQYF; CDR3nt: TGTGCCAGCAGTTTATTCGAACCGGGACAGGGGGCAATAGATACGCAGTATTTT
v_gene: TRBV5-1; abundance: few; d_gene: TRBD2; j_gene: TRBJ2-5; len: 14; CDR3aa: CASSWAGVGNEQYF; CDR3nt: TGCGCCAGCAGCTGGGCGGGAGTAGGTAATGAGCAGTACTTC
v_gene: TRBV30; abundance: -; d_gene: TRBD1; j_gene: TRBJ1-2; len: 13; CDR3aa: CAWSVRQGRSYTF; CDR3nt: TGTGCCTGGAGTGTACGACAGGGAAGGAGCTACACCTTC
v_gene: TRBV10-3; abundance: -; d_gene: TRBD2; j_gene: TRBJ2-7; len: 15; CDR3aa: CAIGRTSGVDNEQYF; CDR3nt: TGTGCCATCGGGCGGACTAGCGGGGTAGACAATGAGCAGTACTTC
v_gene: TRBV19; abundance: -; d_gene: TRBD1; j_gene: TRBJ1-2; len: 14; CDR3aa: CASTPTGGAYGYTF; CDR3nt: TGTGCCAGTACCCCGACAGGGGGGGCATATGGCTACACCTTC
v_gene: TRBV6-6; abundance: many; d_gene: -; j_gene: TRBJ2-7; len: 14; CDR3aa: CASSYSTVHYEQYF; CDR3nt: TGTGCCAGCAGTTACTCGACGGTTCACTACGAGCAGTACTTC
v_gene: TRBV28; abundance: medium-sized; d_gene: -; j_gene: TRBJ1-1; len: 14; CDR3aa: CASSSIRGNTEAFF; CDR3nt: TGTGCCAGCAGTTCCATCAGGGGGAACACTGAAGCTTTCTTT
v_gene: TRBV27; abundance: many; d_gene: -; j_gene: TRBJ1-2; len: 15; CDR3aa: CASSPLGEAGYGYTF; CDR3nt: TGTGCCAGCAGTCCCTTGGGGGAAGCGGGCTATGGCTACACCTTC
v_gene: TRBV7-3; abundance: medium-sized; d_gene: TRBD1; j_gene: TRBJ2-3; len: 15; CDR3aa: CASSYDRESTDTQYF; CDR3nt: TGTGCCAGCAGCTACGACAGGGAGAGCACAGATACGCAGTATTTT
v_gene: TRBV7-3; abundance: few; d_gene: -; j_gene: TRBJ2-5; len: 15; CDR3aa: CASSQFQGFGETQYF; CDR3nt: TGTGCCAGCAGCCAGTTCCAGGGGTTTGGGGAGACCCAGTACTTC